This passage covers 17 T cell receptor beta chains from one sample sequenced in a study of blood T cell repertoires in COVID-19. Here immunoSEQ multiplex PCR was the method, and the copy in TCRdb shows in-frame clones only, minus some. This table has about 190,000 clones, roughly 89% appearing once. The specimen sequenced was PBMCs or T cells enriched from blood (not recorded which). The receptors here all came from a young woman who had been exposed to COVID-19.

The V gene is TRBV10-3, the J gene TRBJ2-3; 8 bases agree with TRBD2. The length of the CDR3 is 15 residues. Trimming removed 3 bases from V and 2 bases from J; junction bases left unmatched: 4. Germline V CDR1 and CDR2: ENHRY, SYGVKD. The CDR3 sequence is CAISDGGAVTDTQYF. CDR3 DNA: TGTGCCATCAGTGACGGGGGGGCTGTCACAGATACGCAGTATTTT.

J is TRBJ1-6 and V is TRBV5-1; the match to TRBD1 covers 8 bases. This CDR3 contains 16 residues. CDR1 and CDR2 from the germline V gene are SGHRS and YFSETQ. J was trimmed by 6 bases and V by 2 bases; bases with no gene match: 7. This CDR3 is CASSFTGTGFNSPLHF. CDR3 coding DNA: TGCGCCAGCAGCTTTACCGGGACAGGCTTTAATTCACCCCTCCACTTT.

The chain has TRBV9 and TRBJ2-5; D is unresolved. The germline CDR1 and CDR2 sequences are SGDLS and YYNGEE. This CDR3 has 14 residues. The V end was cut by 0 bases, the J end by 2 bases, with 8 bases between. The CDR3 is CASSVGHDQETQYF. The CDR3 DNA sequence: TGTGCCAGCAGCGTAGGGCACGATCAAGAGACCCAGTACTTC.

This clone has only one observation. V usage is TRBV3-1 (or the pseudogene TRBV3-2) and J usage is TRBJ1-1; no reliable D call. V was cut by 1 base and J by 1 base, with 7 bases left in between. Looked up from germline, CDR1 is LGHDT and CDR2 is YNNKEL (reference sequence). CDR3 length: 14 residues. In DNA, the CDR3 is TGTGCCAGCAGCCAAGGGAGGCGGAACACTGAAGCTTTCTTT. Its protein is CASSQGRRNTEAFF.

V usage is TRBV7-2 and J usage is TRBJ1-1; D gene uncertain. CDR1 and CDR2 from the germline V gene are SGHTA and FQGNSA. V was shortened by 2 bases and J by 1 base, with 5 bases between the two germline ends. The CDR3 has 13 residues. The CDR3 protein is CASSLQRNTEAFF. The CDR3 nucleotides are TGTGCCAGCAGCTTACAGCGGAACACTGAAGCTTTCTTT.

There are a few counts of this clone. This rearrangement joins TRBV5-1 to TRBJ1-2, with D unresolved. V shed 0 bases and J shed 4 bases, with 10 bases lying between them. CDR3 size: 14 residues. CDR1 and CDR2 from the germline V gene are SGHRS and YFSETQ. CDR3 sequence reads: CASSLDGSAYGYTF. CDR3 nucleotide sequence: TGCGCCAGCAGCTTGGATGGCAGCGCCTATGGCTACACCTTC.

The V and J genes are TRBV6-6 and TRBJ2-3, with a possible D match to TRBD2 (5 bases). Trimming took 2 bases from V and 6 from J, leaving 15 bases between them. This CDR3 spans 15 amino acids. The V gene's germline CDR1 is MNHNY and CDR2 SVGAGI (reference sequence). CDR3 amino acids: CASSYPPRGFDTQYF. The CDR3 nucleotides read TGTGCCAGCAGTTACCCGCCTCGGGGATTTGATACGCAGTATTTT.

The J gene is TRBJ2-1, the V gene TRBV6-4, with D tentatively TRBD2 (7 bases). Per the germline V gene, CDR1 is MRHNA and CDR2 is SNTAGT. Trimming took off 3 bases at V and 9 bases at J, with 15 bases between the two ends. CDR3 length: 14 residues. The CDR3 loop is CASSEGGGGGEQFF. CDR3 DNA sequence: TGTGCCAGCAGTGAAGGCGGGGGAGGGGGTGAGCAGTTCTTC.

The J gene is TRBJ1-1, the V gene TRBV3-1 (or the pseudogene TRBV3-2), with 8 bases lining up with TRBD1. The CDR3 runs 16 residues. Germline loops: CDR1 LGHDT, CDR2 YNNKEL (reference sequence). V lost 7 bases and J lost 0; bases outside the gene matches: 10. The CDR3 region has the DNA TGTGCCAGCACCCCGGGACAGGAGTTTATGAACACTGAAGCTTTCTTT. It specifies CASTPGQEFMNTEAFF.

The J gene is TRBJ1-1, the V gene TRBV30, with D maybe TRBD1 (5 bases). The ends were cut back, 1 base at V and 1 base at J, with 10 bases in the middle. In germline, CDR1 is GTSNPN, CDR2 SVGIG (reference sequence). CDR3 size: 14 residues. The CDR3: CAWSDQGGNTEAFF. For the CDR3, the DNA is TGTGCCTGGAGTGACCAGGGAGGGAACACTGAAGCTTTCTTT.

The table lists this clone with many counts. V usage is TRBV4-3 and J usage is TRBJ2-1; 11 positions agree with TRBD2. V lost 0 bases, J lost 4 bases, and 2 bases stayed unmatched. Germline values: CDR1 LGHNA, CDR2 YSLEER. This CDR3 is 16 amino acids long. The CDR3 coding sequence is TGCGCCAGCAGCCAAGAACTAGCGGGGGTATACAATGAGCAGTTCTTC. It specifies CASSQELAGVYNEQFF.

The chain has TRBV19 and TRBJ1-2; the D gene is possibly TRBD1 (6 bases). The ends were cut back, 4 bases at V and 2 bases at J, with 20 bases in the middle. There are 17 residues in the CDR3. Germline assignment: CDR1 LNHDA and CDR2 SQIVND (reference sequence). In DNA, the CDR3 is TGTGCCAGTAGTACTAATATGATTACAGGGACCAACTATGGCTACACCTTC. Translating gives CASSTNMITGTNYGYTF.

The chain links TRBV5-1 to TRBJ2-1; a weak D match, TRBD1 (6 bases). Trimming left V 0 bases short and J 8 bases short, with 15 bases between. From germline, CDR1 is SGHRS and CDR2 YFSETQ. This CDR3 has 15 amino acids. In DNA form, the CDR3 reads TGCGCCAGCAGCTTGGGGGGGACACACTTAGATGAGCAGTTCTTC. Translation gives CASSLGGTHLDEQFF.

The rearrangement joins TRBV10-1 to TRBJ1-5, with D maybe TRBD1 (6 bases). The length of the CDR3 is 12 residues. Germline loops: CDR1 WNHNN, CDR2 SYGVQD (reference sequence). The V end lost 3 bases, the J end lost 6 bases, and 6 bases lay between the germline ends. CDR3 nucleotides: TGCGCCAGCAGTGAAGGGGGTCAGCCCCAGCATTTT. This encodes CASSEGGQPQHF.

The chain recombines TRBV7-2 with TRBJ2-1, with 11 bases fitting TRBD2. The CDR3 has 15 residues. The V gene's germline CDR1 is SGHTA and CDR2 FQGNSA. The J segment lost 8 bases and the V segment lost 0 bases, leaving 3 bases of the junction unmatched. The CDR3 region is CASSLASGGVYEQFF. DNA of the CDR3: TGTGCCAGCAGCTTAGCTAGCGGGGGGGTCTATGAGCAGTTCTTC.

The chain joins TRBV29-1 to TRBJ2-1; tentative D call: TRBD2 (6 bases). V was shortened by 8 bases and J by 5 bases, with 13 bases between the two germline ends. Germline values: CDR1 SQVTM, CDR2 ANQGSEA. The CDR3 runs 12 residues. The chain's CDR3 is CSPRRRDNEQFF. CDR3 in DNA: TGCAGCCCGAGGCGGAGGGACAATGAGCAGTTCTTC.

The chain couples TRBV10-3 to TRBJ1-6, with D tentatively TRBD1 (6 bases). There are 22 residues in the CDR3. Trimming took off 0 bases at V and 2 bases at J, with 26 bases between the two ends. Germline CDR1 reads ENHRY; CDR2 reads SYGVKD. CDR3 region: CAISESKRAGALGSAYNSPLHF. CDR3 DNA: TGTGCCATCAGTGAGTCGAAGAGAGCAGGGGCGTTAGGTAGTGCCTATAATTCACCCCTCCACTTT.